This T cell receptor (beta chain) originates from a study of cytomegalovirus exposure and HLA in healthy donors. General study findings and limits: Cytomegalovirus association was assigned to over 150 TCR beta chains. A later analysis linked a missense DCLRE1C variant to TCR beta V- and J-gene trimming. According to a later analysis, most TCR beta chains associated with CMV appeared HLA-restricted.

This CDR3 has 13 amino acids. CDR1 is SGHAT, CDR2 FQNNGV, per germline. V was clipped by 7 bases and J by 3 bases, with 10 bases between them. This clone has a handful of counts. As yet, its antigen is unknown. 60 Vbeta and 13 Jbeta primers were used in PCR. Assay used: immunoSEQ multiplex PCR; TCRdb lists only in-frame clones, some missing. The sample records about 99,000 clones, approximately 64% being singletons. The clonotype comes from a woman aged 50 to 60 in good health and CMV-seronegative. Sequencing input: PBMCs. V and J are TRBV11-2 and TRBJ1-5; a weak D match, TRBD1 (5 bases). CDR3 coding DNA: TGTGCCAGCACACCCAGGGTCAATCAGCCCCAGCATTTT. Protein: CASTPRVNQPQHF.